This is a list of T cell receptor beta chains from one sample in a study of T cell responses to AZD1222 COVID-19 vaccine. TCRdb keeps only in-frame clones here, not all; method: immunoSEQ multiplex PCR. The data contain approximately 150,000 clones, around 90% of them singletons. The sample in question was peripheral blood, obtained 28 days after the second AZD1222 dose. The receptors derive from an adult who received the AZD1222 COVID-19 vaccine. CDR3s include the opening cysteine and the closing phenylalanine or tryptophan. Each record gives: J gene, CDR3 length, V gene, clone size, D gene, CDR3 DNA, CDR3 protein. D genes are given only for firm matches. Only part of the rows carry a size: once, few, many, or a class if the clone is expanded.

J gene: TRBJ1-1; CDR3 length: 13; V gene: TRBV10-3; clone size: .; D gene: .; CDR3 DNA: TGTGCCAGCGGTCGGGGCCCGGACACTGAAGCTTTCTTT; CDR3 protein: CASGRGPDTEAFF
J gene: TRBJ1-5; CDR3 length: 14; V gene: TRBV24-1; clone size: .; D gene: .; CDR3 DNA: TGTGCCACCAGTTGGCCGGTTAGCAATCAGCCCCAGCATTTT; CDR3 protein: CATSWPVSNQPQHF
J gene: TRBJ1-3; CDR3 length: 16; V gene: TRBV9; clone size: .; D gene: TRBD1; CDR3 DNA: TGTGCCAGCAGCGGGGGACAGGGGAAGTCTGGAAACACCATATATTTT; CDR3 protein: CASSGGQGKSGNTIYF
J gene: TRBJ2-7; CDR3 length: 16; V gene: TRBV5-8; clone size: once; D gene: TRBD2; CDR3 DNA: TGTGCCAGCAGCTCCCCCTCTAGCGGACCCTCCTACGAGCAGTACTTC; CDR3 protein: CASSSPSSGPSYEQYF
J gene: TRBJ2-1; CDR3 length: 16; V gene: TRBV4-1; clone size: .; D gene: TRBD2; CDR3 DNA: TGCGCCAGCAGCTATAGCGGGGGGAGCTCCTACAATGAGCAGTTCTTC; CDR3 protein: CASSYSGGSSYNEQFF
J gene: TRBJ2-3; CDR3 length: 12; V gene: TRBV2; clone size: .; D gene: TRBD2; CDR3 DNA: TGTGCCAGCAGGGCCTTAGCGGGTACGCAGTATTTT; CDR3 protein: CASRALAGTQYF
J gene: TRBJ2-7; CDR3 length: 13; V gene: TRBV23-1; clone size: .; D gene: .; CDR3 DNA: TGCGCCAGCAGAAAGACAGTCTCCTACGAGCAGTACTTC; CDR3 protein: CASRKTVSYEQYF
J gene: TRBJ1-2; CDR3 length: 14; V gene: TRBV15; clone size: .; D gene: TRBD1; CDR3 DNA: TGTGCCACCAGCAGCCGGGACAGGGGCTATGGCTACACCTTC; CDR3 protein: CATSSRDRGYGYTF
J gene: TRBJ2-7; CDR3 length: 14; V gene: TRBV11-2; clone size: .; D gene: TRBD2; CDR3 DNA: TGTGCCAGCAGCTTAGCTAGCGGGACTTACGAGCAGTACTTC; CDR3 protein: CASSLASGTYEQYF
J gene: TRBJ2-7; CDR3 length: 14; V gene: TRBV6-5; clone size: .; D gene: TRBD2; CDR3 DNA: TGTGCCAGCAGCACGGGGGGGCAAACCTACGAGCAGTACTTC; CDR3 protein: CASSTGGQTYEQYF
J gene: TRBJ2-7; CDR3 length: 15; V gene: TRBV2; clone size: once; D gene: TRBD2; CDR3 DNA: TGTGCCAGCAGCGAAGGACTAGCGGGAGCCTACGAGCAGTACTTC; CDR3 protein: CASSEGLAGAYEQYF
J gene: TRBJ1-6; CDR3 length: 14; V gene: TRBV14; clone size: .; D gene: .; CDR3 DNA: TGTGCCAGCAGCCGGGGCGGAGTTAATTCACCCCTCCACTTT; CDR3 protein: CASSRGGVNSPLHF
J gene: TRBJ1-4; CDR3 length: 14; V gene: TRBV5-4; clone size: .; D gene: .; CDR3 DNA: TGTGCCAGCAGCTTGGCGCCCCCTAATGAAAAACTGTTTTTT; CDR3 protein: CASSLAPPNEKLFF
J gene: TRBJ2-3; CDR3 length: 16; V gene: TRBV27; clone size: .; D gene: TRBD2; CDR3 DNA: TGTGCCAGCAGTTTAGCTAGCGGGAGGCACACAGATACGCAGTATTTT; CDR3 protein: CASSLASGRHTDTQYF
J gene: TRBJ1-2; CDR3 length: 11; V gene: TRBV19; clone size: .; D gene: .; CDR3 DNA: TGTGCCAGTAGGACACTCGGGGGCTACACCTTC; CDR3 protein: CASRTLGGYTF
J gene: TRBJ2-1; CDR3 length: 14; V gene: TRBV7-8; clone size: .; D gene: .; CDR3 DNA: TGTGCCAGCAGTATCGGCAGGGGTGGGAATGAGCAGTTCTTC; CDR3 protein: CASSIGRGGNEQFF
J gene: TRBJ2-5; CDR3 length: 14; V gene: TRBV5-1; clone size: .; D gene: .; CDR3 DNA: TGCGCCAGCAGCGCGGGGACAGCGTGGGAGACCCAGTACTTC; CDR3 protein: CASSAGTAWETQYF
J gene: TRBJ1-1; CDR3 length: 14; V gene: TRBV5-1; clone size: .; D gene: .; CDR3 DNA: TGCGCCAGCAGCATGGAGGACTATTACACTGAAGCTTTCTTT; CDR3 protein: CASSMEDYYTEAFF
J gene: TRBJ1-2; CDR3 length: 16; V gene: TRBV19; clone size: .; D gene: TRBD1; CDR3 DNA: TGTGCCAGTAGTAGGGGACAGGGGGCTTCTAACTATGGCTACACCTTC; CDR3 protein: CASSRGQGASNYGYTF
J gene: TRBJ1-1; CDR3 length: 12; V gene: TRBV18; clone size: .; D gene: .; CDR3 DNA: TGTGCCAGCTCACCACGGACCACTGAAGCTTTCTTT; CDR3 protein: CASSPRTTEAFF
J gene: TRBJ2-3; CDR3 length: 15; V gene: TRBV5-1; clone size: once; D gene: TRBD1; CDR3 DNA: TGCGCCAGCAGCGGTGGACAGGAAAGCACAGATACGCAGTATTTT; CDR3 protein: CASSGGQESTDTQYF
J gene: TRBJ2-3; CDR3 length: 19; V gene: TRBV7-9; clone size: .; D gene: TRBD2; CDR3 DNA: TGTGCCAGCAGCTCGGCCGGGACTAGCGGGGGGAGTTCAGCAGATACGCAGTATTTT; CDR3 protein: CASSSAGTSGGSSADTQYF
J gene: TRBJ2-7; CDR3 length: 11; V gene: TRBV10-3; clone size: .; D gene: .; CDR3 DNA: TGTGCCACGGGCCAGGGAGGCGAGCAGTACTTC; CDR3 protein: CATGQGGEQYF
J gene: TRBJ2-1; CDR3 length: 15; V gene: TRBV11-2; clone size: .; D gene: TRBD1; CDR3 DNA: TGTGCCAGCAGCGACTTAGGACAGGGGGCCCAGGAGCAGTTCTTC; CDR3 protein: CASSDLGQGAQEQFF
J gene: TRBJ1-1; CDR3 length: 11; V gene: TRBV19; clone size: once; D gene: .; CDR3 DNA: TGTGCCAGTAGTCGTGGCACTGAAGCTTTCTTT; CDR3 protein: CASSRGTEAFF
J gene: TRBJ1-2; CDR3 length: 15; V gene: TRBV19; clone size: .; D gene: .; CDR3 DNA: TGTGCCAGTAGTATTTCGATCGGCAGGGGATCAGTCTACACCTTC; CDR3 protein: CASSISIGRGSVYTF
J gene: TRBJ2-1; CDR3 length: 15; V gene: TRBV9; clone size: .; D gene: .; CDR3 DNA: TGTGCCAGCAGCGGCGGGACAAACGAGTACAATGAGCAGTTCTTC; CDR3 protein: CASSGGTNEYNEQFF
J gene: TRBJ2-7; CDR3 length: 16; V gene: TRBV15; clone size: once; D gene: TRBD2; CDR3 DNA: TGTGCCACCAGCAGAGATCTAAGCGGGAGAGGCTACGAGCAGTACTTC; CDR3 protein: CATSRDLSGRGYEQYF
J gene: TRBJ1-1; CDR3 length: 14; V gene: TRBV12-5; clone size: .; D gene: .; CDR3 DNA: TGTGCTAGTGGTTTCGGAGGGGTTAACACTGAAGCTTTCTTT; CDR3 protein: CASGFGGVNTEAFF
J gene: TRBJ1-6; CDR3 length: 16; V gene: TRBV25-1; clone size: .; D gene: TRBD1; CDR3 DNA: TGTGCCAGCAGTCCCAAAAGGGGACAGGGGTCACCACCCCTCCACTTT; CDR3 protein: CASSPKRGQGSPPLHF
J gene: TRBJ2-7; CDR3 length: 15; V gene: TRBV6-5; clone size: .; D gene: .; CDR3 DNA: TGTGCCAGCAGTAGAAGGGACACCAGCTCCTACGAGCAGTACTTC; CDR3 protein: CASSRRDTSSYEQYF
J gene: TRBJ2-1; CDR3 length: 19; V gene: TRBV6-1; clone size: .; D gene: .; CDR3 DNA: TGTGCCAGCAGTGAAAGAGGGGCAGGGGACCTCGTGTCCTACAATGAGCAGTTCTTC; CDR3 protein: CASSERGAGDLVSYNEQFF
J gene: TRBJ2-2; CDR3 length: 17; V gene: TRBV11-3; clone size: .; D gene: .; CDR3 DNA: TGTGCCAGCAGCTCCCACGACCGGGATGACCAAACCGGGGAGCTGTTTTTT; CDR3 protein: CASSSHDRDDQTGELFF
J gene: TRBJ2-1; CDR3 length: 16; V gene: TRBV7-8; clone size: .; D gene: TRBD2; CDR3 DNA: TGTGCCAGCAGCTCCCTAGCTAGCGGAGCCTACAATGAGCAGTTCTTC; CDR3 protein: CASSSLASGAYNEQFF
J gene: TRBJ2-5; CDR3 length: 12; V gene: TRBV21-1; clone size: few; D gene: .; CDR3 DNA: TGTGCCAGCAGGGGACTCCGGGAGACCCAGTACTTC; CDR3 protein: CASRGLRETQYF